This T cell receptor (beta chain) was recovered during a study of OX40 agonist ivuxolimab in advanced cancers. Study as a whole: Males comprised roughly four fifths of the group, whose mean age was around 62 years (range roughly 20 to 90).

Sequencing was performed with immunoSEQ multiplex PCR; in TCRdb, only in-frame clones are kept and a portion is missing. The table lists about 58,000 clones, about 81% of them singletons. Study observations and caveats: Expanded clones were, on average, more numerous among CD8+ T cells than CD4+. The authors also found low normalized T-cell clonal expansion in some nonresponders.

This clone turned up a few times. Its antigen is unidentified. The sample here was CD4+ or CD8+ T cells sorted from blood, taken in a trial of the OX40 agonist ivuxolimab. The clonotype originates from an adult with an advanced solid tumor such as melanoma, head and neck, liver or kidney cancer.

In DNA, the CDR3 is TGTGCCAGCACCCTAGGACAGGGGCTCTACGAGCAGTACTTC. Its protein is CASTLGQGLYEQYF. This chain links TRBV6-5 with TRBJ2-7; TRBD1 matches at 9 bases. The germline CDR1 and CDR2 sequences are MNHEY and SVGAGI. This CDR3 comprises 14 residues. Trimming at V came to 7 bases and at J to 3 bases, leaving 7 bases not matched to a gene.